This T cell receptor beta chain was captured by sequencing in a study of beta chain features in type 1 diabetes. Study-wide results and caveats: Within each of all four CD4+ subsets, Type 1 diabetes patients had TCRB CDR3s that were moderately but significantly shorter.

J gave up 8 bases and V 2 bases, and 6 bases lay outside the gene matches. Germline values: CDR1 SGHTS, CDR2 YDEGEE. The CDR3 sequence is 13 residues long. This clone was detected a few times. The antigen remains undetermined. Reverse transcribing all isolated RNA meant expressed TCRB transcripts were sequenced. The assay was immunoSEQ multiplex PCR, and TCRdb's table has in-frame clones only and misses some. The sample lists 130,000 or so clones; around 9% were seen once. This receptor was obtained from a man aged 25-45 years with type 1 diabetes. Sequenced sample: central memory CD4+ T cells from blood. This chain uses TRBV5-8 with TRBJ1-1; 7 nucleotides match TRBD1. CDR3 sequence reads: CASSLRDREEAFF. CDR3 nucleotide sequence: TGTGCCAGCAGCTTACGGGACAGAGAAGAAGCTTTCTTT.